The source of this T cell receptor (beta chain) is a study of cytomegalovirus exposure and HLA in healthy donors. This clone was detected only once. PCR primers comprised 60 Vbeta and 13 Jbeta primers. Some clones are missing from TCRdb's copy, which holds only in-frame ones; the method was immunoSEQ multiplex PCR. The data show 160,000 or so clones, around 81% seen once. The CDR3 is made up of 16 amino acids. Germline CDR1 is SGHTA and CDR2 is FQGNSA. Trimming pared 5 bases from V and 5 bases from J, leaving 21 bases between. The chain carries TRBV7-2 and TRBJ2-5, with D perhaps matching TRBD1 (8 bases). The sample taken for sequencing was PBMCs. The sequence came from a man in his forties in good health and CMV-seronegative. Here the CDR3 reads CASSPRGAGGYETQYF. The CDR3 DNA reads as TGTGCCAGCAGCCCCCGGGGGGCAGGGGGCTATGAGACCCAGTACTTC.